These 12 T cell receptor beta chains were sequenced from one sample in a study of T cells in Graves' hyperthyroidism and ophthalmopathy. TCR beta CDR3 region amplification was performed from RNA transcripts. The primer set for the first-round RT-PCR of the TCR CDR3 was HTBI. TCRdb processed the multiplex PCR reads anew with MiXCR; each CDR3 protein has one entry. In the table there are 500,000 to 800,000 distinct CDR3 sequences, about 45% of which are singletons. Sequenced: peripheral blood or thyroid tissue (not recorded which). The origin of the receptors is an adult man with Graves' disease, either hyperthyroidism or ophthalmopathy (not recorded which).

This clonotype came up many times. The chain joins TRBV7-8 to TRBJ1-6; D gene ambiguous. This CDR3 region has 14 residues. The V end lost 1 base, the J end lost 10 bases, and 11 bases lay between the germline ends. Germline V gene sequence: CDR1 SGHVS, CDR2 FQNEAQ. CDR3 coding DNA: TGTGCCAGCAGCTTAGGGGGAGGGCGGTCACCCCTCCACTTT. This codes for CASSLGGGRSPLHF.

The sample holds many counts of this clonotype. The chain has TRBV11-2 and TRBJ1-2; TRBD1 might be the D (6 bases). V was cut by 3 bases and J by 7 bases, with 12 bases left in between. The CDR3 runs 13 residues. Germline CDR1 and CDR2: SGHAT and FQNNGV. The chain's CDR3 is CASSFPQGSGYTF. The CDR3 nucleotides are TGTGCCAGCAGCTTTCCCCAGGGGAGTGGCTACACCTTC.

At least ten counts were recorded for this clonotype. This sequence joins TRBV7-2 and TRBJ2-5; D is undetermined. V was pared by 5 bases and J by 2 bases, with 3 bases between. This CDR3 region has 11 residues. CDR1 is SGHTA, CDR2 FQGNSA, per germline. CDR3 sequence (DNA): TGTGCCAGCAGCCGACAAGAGACCCAGTACTTC. Translation gives CASSRQETQYF.

The chain carries TRBV12-3 or TRBV12-4 and TRBJ1-6, with D uncertain. The CDR3 loop spans 16 amino acids. The V and J ends lost 5 bases and 0 bases respectively, with 11 bases between them. This chain's CDR3 is CASSEFQSSYNSPLHF. The CDR3 nucleotides are TGTGCCAGCAGTGAATTTCAGAGCTCCTATAATTCACCCCTCCACTTT.

This CDR3 is CASSRWLAPGANVLTF. In nucleotides, the CDR3 is TGTGCCAGCAGTCGTTGGCTAGCTCCTGGGGCCAACGTCCTGACTTTC. The V and J genes are TRBV7-6 and TRBJ2-6, with a tentative D call TRBD2 (5 bases). Germline V gene sequence: CDR1 SGHVS, CDR2 FNYEAQ. CDR3 length: 16 amino acids. Between the trimmed V and J ends, which lost 6 bases and 2 bases, there was a span of 14 bases.

This clonotype appeared many times. The chain couples TRBV20-1 to TRBJ2-7; D call uncertain. Trimming took off 6 bases at V and 4 bases at J, with 10 bases between the two ends. Germline V gene lookup returns CDR1 DFQATT and CDR2 SNEGSKA (reference sequence). The CDR3 consists of 11 residues. The CDR3: CSASVEYEQYF. Here the CDR3 DNA reads TGCAGTGCCAGTGTGGAGTACGAGCAGTACTTC.

CDR3 nucleotide sequence: TGCAGTGCTAGGACACCCGGAGGGAATTCACCCCTCCACTTT. It translates to CSARTPGGNSPLHF. J is TRBJ1-6 and V is TRBV20-1, with no clear D. Trimming took 3 bases from V and 7 from J, leaving 13 bases between them. This CDR3 contains 14 residues. Germline V gene sequence: CDR1 DFQATT, CDR2 SNEGSKA (reference sequence).

This clonotype was counted between two and nine times. V gene TRBV13 combines with J gene TRBJ1-6; 7 nucleotides match TRBD1. This CDR3 comprises 15 residues. J was trimmed by 7 bases and V by 6 bases; bases with no gene match: 9. The germline V gene has CDR1 PRHDT and CDR2 FYEKMQ (reference sequence). CDR3 sequence (DNA): TGTGCCAGCAGTTTCGGGACAGTAAGAAATTCACCCCTCCACTTT. Translating gives CASSFGTVRNSPLHF.

This chain connects TRBV2 to TRBJ1-2; TRBD1 is a possible D gene (5 bases). V lost 4 bases, J lost 4 bases, and 16 bases lay in between. Per the germline V gene, CDR1 is SNHLY and CDR2 is FYNNEI. CDR3 length: 15 residues. The CDR3 sequence: CASSVLSGGVYGYTF. For the CDR3, the DNA is TGTGCCAGCAGTGTTCTCAGCGGAGGGGTCTATGGCTACACCTTC.

Concerning this clonotype itself: Germline and junction disagree at one end, which may indicate a read error. This chain connects TRBV10-3 to TRBJ2-7; TRBD1 matches 10 bases. Germline V gene lookup returns CDR1 ENHRY and CDR2 SYGVKD. The CDR3 covers 16 residues. CDR3 nucleotide sequence: TGTGCCGTCAGTGAGTTGGACAGGGGGAATCCGTACGAGCAGTACTTC. This translates into CAVSELDRGNPYEQYF.

This chain joins TRBV12-3 or TRBV12-4 and TRBJ1-3; 8 bases line up with TRBD1. V lost 4 bases and J lost 2; bases outside the gene matches: 4. This CDR3 has 15 residues. CDR3 DNA: TGTGCCAGCAGTTATCGACAGGGGCCTGGAAACACCATATATTTT. It codes for CASSYRQGPGNTIYF.

This clonotype was seen once. The CDR3 nucleotides are TGTGCCAGCAGCCCCGGAATAGCAGAGACCCAGTACTTC. Its protein product is CASSPGIAETQYF. This chain connects TRBV11-3 to TRBJ2-5, with no clear D. Germline CDR1 SGHNT, CDR2 YENEEA. This CDR3 spans 13 amino acids. V was cut by 5 bases and J by 4 bases, with 11 bases left in between. The full variable domain, rest sourced from reference TRBV11-3 and TRBJ2-5, is EAGVVQSPRYKIIEKKQPVAFWCNPISGHNTLYWYLQNLGQGPELLIRYENEEAVDDSQLPKDRFSAERLKGVDSTLKIQPAELGDSAVYLCASSPGIAETQYFGPGTRLLVL.